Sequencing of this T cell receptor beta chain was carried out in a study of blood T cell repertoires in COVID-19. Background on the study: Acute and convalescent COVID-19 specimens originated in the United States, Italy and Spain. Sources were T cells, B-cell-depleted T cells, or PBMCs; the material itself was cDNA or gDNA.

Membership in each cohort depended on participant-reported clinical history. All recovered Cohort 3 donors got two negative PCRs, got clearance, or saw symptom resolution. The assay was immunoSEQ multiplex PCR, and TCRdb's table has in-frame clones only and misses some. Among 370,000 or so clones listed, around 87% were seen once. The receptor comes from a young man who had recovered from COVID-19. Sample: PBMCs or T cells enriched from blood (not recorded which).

As DNA, the CDR3 is TGTGCCAGCAGTTACTCTTTCGCGACAGGGGACTATGGCTACACCTTC. Its translation: CASSYSFATGDYGYTF. The rearrangement links TRBV6-2 or TRBV6-3 to TRBJ1-2; 8 bases agree with TRBD1. The CDR3 is 16 amino acids. Germline loops: CDR1 MNHEY, CDR2 SVGEGT. Unmatched junction bases numbered 6, after V lost 0 bases and J lost 3 bases.